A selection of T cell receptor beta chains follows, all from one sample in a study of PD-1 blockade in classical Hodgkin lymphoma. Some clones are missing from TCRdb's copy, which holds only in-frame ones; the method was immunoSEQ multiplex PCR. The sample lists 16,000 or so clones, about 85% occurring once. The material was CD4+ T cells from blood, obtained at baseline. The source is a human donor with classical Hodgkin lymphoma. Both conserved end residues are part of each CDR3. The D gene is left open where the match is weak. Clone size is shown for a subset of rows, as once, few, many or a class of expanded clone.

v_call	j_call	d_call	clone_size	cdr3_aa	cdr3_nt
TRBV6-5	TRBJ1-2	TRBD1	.	CASSHTGTGTYGYTF	TGTGCCAGCAGTCACACCGGGACAGGGACCTATGGCTACACCTTC
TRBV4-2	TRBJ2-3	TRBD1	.	CASSQGDRSGTQYF	TGTGCCAGCAGCCAAGGGGACAGGAGTGGCACGCAGTATTTT
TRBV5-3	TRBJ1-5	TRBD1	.	CASSPTGGDQPQHF	TGTGCCAGCAGCCCTACAGGGGGCGATCAGCCCCAGCATTTT
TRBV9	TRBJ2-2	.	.	CASSVTGAGTGELFF	TGTGCCAGCAGCGTAACGGGGGCGGGTACCGGGGAGCTGTTTTTT
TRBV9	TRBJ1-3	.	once	CASSPGWGAGNTIYF	TGTGCCAGCAGCCCTGGGTGGGGGGCTGGAAACACCATATATTTT
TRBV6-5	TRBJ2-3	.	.	CASRRNPDTQYF	TGTGCCAGCAGACGTAACCCAGATACGCAGTATTTT
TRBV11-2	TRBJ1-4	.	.	CASSAMDNEKLFF	TGTGCCAGCAGCGCAATGGATAATGAAAAACTGTTTTTT
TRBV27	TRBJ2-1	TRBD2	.	CASSRGTSHYNEQFF	TGTGCCAGCAGCCGAGGGACTAGTCACTACAATGAGCAGTTCTTC
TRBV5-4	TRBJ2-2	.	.	CASRQGLGNTGELFF	TGTGCCAGCAGGCAGGGGCTGGGGAACACCGGGGAGCTGTTTTTT
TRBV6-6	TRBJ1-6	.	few	CASRMTDPNSPLHF	TGTGCCAGCAGGATGACAGATCCTAATTCACCCCTCCACTTT
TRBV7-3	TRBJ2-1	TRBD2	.	CASSLIAGWEQFF	TGTGCCAGCAGCTTAATAGCGGGATGGGAGCAGTTCTTC
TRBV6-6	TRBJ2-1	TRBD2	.	CASSPSGGARNEQFF	TGTGCCAGCAGTCCTAGCGGGGGGGCCCGTAATGAGCAGTTCTTC
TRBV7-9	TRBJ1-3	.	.	CASSSTGTHSGNTTYF	TGTGCCAGCAGCTCGACCGGGACCCACTCTGGAAACACCACATATTTT
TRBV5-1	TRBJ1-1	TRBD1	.	CASSPSQGRTEAFF	TGCGCCAGCAGCCCCTCACAGGGGAGAACTGAAGCTTTCTTT
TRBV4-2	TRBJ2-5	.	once	CASSQVGVLETQYF	TGTGCCAGCAGCCAAGTTGGGGTATTGGAGACCCAGTACTTC
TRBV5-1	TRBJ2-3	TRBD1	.	CASRMGQHTDTQYF	TGCGCCAGCAGAATGGGACAGCACACAGATACGCAGTATTTT